The rows below give T cell receptor beta chains drawn from one sample of a study of blood T cell repertoires in COVID-19. Repertoires were generated with immunoSEQ multiplex PCR, while TCRdb's copy carries only in-frame clones and drops some. The sample lists 200,000 to 250,000 clones, about 88% occurring once. The material sequenced was peripheral blood. The source is a man in his fifties with COVID-19, enrolled during active disease. Both conserved end residues are part of each CDR3. A D gene is named only where the DNA matches it firmly. Some rows have no size entry. The others give once, few or many, or a class for an expanded clone.

v_gene	j_gene	abundance	d_gene	CDR3nt	CDR3aa
TRBV12-3/TRBV12-4	TRBJ1-2	-	-	TGTGCCAGCAGTTTGGGGGCAGGGCATGGCTACACCTTC	CASSLGAGHGYTF
TRBV7-3	TRBJ2-2	once	-	TGTGCCAGCAGCTTATTGGAGGTCACCGGGGAGCTGTTTTTT	CASSLLEVTGELFF
TRBV5-4	TRBJ2-5	-	-	TGTGCCAGCAGCTTCTCAGGGGCGGGCGAGACCCAGTACTTC	CASSFSGAGETQYF
TRBV15	TRBJ1-1	few	TRBD1	TGTGCCACCAGCAGAGATCTATCAGGGGGCACTGAAGCTTTCTTT	CATSRDLSGGTEAFF
TRBV18	TRBJ1-3	few	-	TGTGCCAGCTCACCACCAGTCTACTCTGGAAACACCATATATTTT	CASSPPVYSGNTIYF
TRBV5-1	TRBJ2-7	-	TRBD2	TGCGCCAGCAGCCCGACTAGCGGGAGGAACTACGAGCAGTACTTC	CASSPTSGRNYEQYF
TRBV18	TRBJ2-5	-	-	TGTGCCAGCTCACCGGACTCGAGTTCGTCCCAAGAGACCCAGTACTTC	CASSPDSSSSQETQYF
TRBV25-1	TRBJ1-4	-	-	TGTGCCAGCAGTGAATCTCAGGGGTGGGAAAAACTGTTTTTT	CASSESQGWEKLFF
TRBV7-9	TRBJ2-1	once	TRBD1	TGTGCCAGCAGCTCAACAGGGGGCGAGGGGAATGAGCAGTTCTTC	CASSSTGGEGNEQFF
TRBV4-3	TRBJ1-1	-	-	TGCGCCAGCAGCCAAGAAGGGGTAACTGAAGCTTTCTTT	CASSQEGVTEAFF
TRBV18	TRBJ2-1	few	TRBD2	TGTGCCAGCTCGCGGACTAGCCCTCCCTCCTACAATGAGCAGTTCTTC	CASSRTSPPSYNEQFF
TRBV4-2	TRBJ1-4	once	-	TGTGCCAGCAGCCAAGAGGCAGGGATAGGTTGGGAAAAACTGTTTTTT	CASSQEAGIGWEKLFF